This T cell receptor beta chain was retrieved from a study of control samples from healthy donors and cancer patients. This clone was detected only once. CDR3 length equals 16 residues. The V end lost 0 bases, the J end lost 0 bases, and 11 bases lay between the germline ends. Germline CDR1 is MDHEN and CDR2 is SYDVKM. Libraries were prepared by immunoSEQ multiplex PCR; TCRdb keeps only in-frame clonotypes and omits some of them. The repertoire consists of 400,000 to 450,000 clones, with around nine tenths occurring once and the leading ten covering approximately 6.3%. This chain uses TRBV28 with TRBJ1-1; no firm D call. The sequence was obtained from a man aged 35-49 years with head and neck cancer. The sequenced sample was PBMCs. The CDR3: CASSLWDGTMNTEAFF. DNA of the CDR3: TGTGCCAGCAGTTTATGGGATGGTACCATGAACACTGAAGCTTTCTTT.